These 4 T cell receptor beta chains were all obtained from the same sample, sequenced in a study of patients and donors after allogeneic stem cell transplantation. TCRdb reprocessed the RT-PCR reads via MiXCR and lists one record per CDR3 protein. Of hundreds of thousands of distinct CDR3 sequences in the sample, 16% were seen once. Sequenced: blood, either unsorted or a sorted T cell fraction (not recorded which). The receptor set was obtained from a human donor who was either an allogeneic HSCT recipient or a stem cell or donor lymphocyte infusion donor (not recorded which). It is not recorded whose cells these are; they may come from a transplant donor.

This clonotype was counted only a few times. V is TRBV2 and J is TRBJ2-1; TRBD2 agrees at 15 bases. Germline V gene data show CDR1 as SNHLY and CDR2 as FYNNEI. This CDR3 region has 16 residues. Germline trimming cut 6 bases from V and 9 bases from J; bases unmatched to any gene: 9. CDR3 DNA sequence: TGTGCCAGCAGCTTGGGACTAGCGGGAGGCGGAAGTGAGCAGTTCTTC. Amino acids: CASSLGLAGGGSEQFF. Together with reference TRBV2 and TRBJ2-1, the CDR3 gives the full variable domain: EPEVTQTPSHQVTQMGQEVILRCVPISNHLYFYWYRQILGQKVEFLVSFYNNEISEKSEIFDDQFSVERPDGSNFTLKIRSTKLEDSAMYFCASSLGLAGGGSEQFFGPGTRLTVL.

The table lists this clonotype with many counts. Because it lacks the conserved phenylalanine or tryptophan at the end, this CDR3 is likely a read error. The limits of the CDR3 on the DNA are not certain, so only TCRdb's listed CDR3 is given. This chain links TRBV12-3 or TRBV12-4 with TRBJ1-1; the table's D gene call, TRBD1, was not cross checked with the DNA. The length of the CDR3 is 10 amino acids, counting both ends. The chain's CDR3 is CASSPLLDSL.

This clonotype was picked up a small number of times. The chain is built from TRBV4-2 and TRBJ2-3, with 10 nucleotides matching TRBD1. The CDR3 contains 19 residues. The V gene end was trimmed by 1 base and the J gene end by 3 bases; junction bases not matched to a gene: 13. In germline, CDR1 is LGHNA, CDR2 YNFKEQ. CDR3 in amino acids: CASSQVVVRGQGRTDTQYF. CDR3 DNA sequence: TGTGCCAGCAGCCAAGTCGTGGTTAGGGGACAGGGGAGGACAGATACGCAGTATTTT.

CDR3 in DNA: TGTGCCAGCAGCAGGAACTCCTACGAGCAGTACTTC. Residues: CASSRNSYEQYF. The genes are TRBV6-2 or TRBV6-3 and TRBJ2-7; D unclear. Per the germline V gene, CDR1 is MNHEY and CDR2 is SVGEGT. Trimming shortened V by 6 bases and J by 0 bases, and 6 bases separated the two germline ends. CDR3 length: 12 residues.